This entry describes one TCR beta chain. No antigen is known for it. These data come from a study of CD8 T cells in ankylosing spondylitis. Notes on the study in general: One TCR beta motif, made up of roughly eight highly homologous variants, appeared characteristic of ankylosing spondylitis blood. As reported, disease-linked clones showed significant enrichment in matched ankylosing spondylitis synovial fluid. The disease-linked clones had a CD8+ phenotype and low blood frequencies.

Looked up from germline, CDR1 is DFQATT and CDR2 is SNEGSKA (reference sequence). This CDR3 is 18 amino acids long. J was trimmed by 2 bases and V by 1 base; bases with no gene match: 12. The TCR beta libraries were generated through quantitative 5'-RACE incorporating molecular barcodes. TCRdb reprocessed the 5' RACE reads with MiXCR, giving one entry per CDR3 protein. Of 130,000 or so distinct CDR3 sequences listed, over 15% are singletons. This clonotype was sampled from a male donor with ankylosing spondylitis. Sequenced material: blood, either unsorted or a sorted T cell fraction (not recorded which). This chain uses TRBV20-1 with TRBJ2-2, with TRBD1 matching over 8 bases. The CDR3 bases are TGCAGTGCTAGAGGATCTGCAGGGGGCCTTTTTAACACCGGGGAGCTGTTTTTT. Its protein product is CSARGSAGGLFNTGELFF.